These 15 T cell receptor beta chains originate from one sample sequenced in a study of shared clonotypes between healthy human individuals. TCRdb keeps only in-frame clones here, not all; method: immunoSEQ multiplex PCR. The data show about 2.5 million clones, around 90% seen once. Material for sequencing was naive CD4+ T cells from PBMCs. Subset described: CD45RA+ positively selected. The receptors here all came from a young man in good health. Some clones in this sample may be carry-over from other donors' samples.

A word on this clone: One end of the junction fails to match germline, which may point to a read error. The chain recombines TRBV27 with TRBJ1-4; 8 positions match TRBD1. CDR1 and CDR2 from the germline V gene are MNHEY and SMNVEV (reference sequence). The CDR3 has 15 amino acids. The CDR3 coding sequence is TGTGCCAGCAGGGGGCAGGGGGCCTCGAATGAAAGACTGTTTTTT. Its protein is CASRGQGASNERLFF.

This chain uses TRBV1 with TRBJ2-7; the D call TRBD2 from the table was never checked on the DNA. TRBV1 represents a pseudogene. CDR3 length: 14 residues. CDR3 amino acids: CTPPLWGGSYEQYF. In DNA form, the CDR3 reads TGCACCCCCCCCCTGTGGGGAGGCTCCTACGAGCAGTACTTC.

Turning to this clone: Different DNA sequences within this sample yield the same CDR3. The chain combines TRBV6-1 with TRBJ1-5; no clear D. V shed 2 bases and J shed 2 bases, with 4 bases lying between them. In germline, CDR1 is MNHNS, CDR2 SASEGT. The CDR3 is 13 amino acids. This CDR3 is CASSEYGNQPQHF. The CDR3 DNA follows: TGTGCCAGCAGTGAATATGGCAATCAGCCCCAGCATTTT.

The gene calls are TRBV5-4 and TRBJ2-1, with D uncertain. This CDR3 contains 15 residues. The germline V gene has CDR1 SGHNT and CDR2 YYREEE (reference sequence). V lost 3 bases and J 0 bases, leaving 10 bases between the germline ends. DNA of the CDR3: TGTGCCAGCAGCTCTCCGCAGAGCTCCTACAATGAGCAGTTCTTC. This codes for CASSSPQSSYNEQFF.

V and J are TRBV6-6 and TRBJ1-1, with D uncertain. Germline V gene sequence: CDR1 MNHNY, CDR2 SVGAGI (reference sequence). CDR3 length: 13 amino acids. V was clipped by 8 bases and J by 0 bases, with 10 bases between them. The chain's CDR3 is CASVRGLNTEAFF. As DNA, the CDR3 is TGTGCCAGCGTGAGAGGCCTGAACACTGAAGCTTTCTTT.

DNA of the CDR3: TGTGCCAGTAGTACGAGACCAGGGTCCCAAGAGACCCAGTACTTC. This encodes CASSTRPGSQETQYF. The rearrangement uses TRBV19 and TRBJ2-5; maybe TRBD1 (5 bases). Germline lookup yields CDR1 LNHDA and CDR2 SQIVND (reference sequence). Trimming stripped 4 bases from V and 1 base from J, with 13 bases between. This CDR3 is built from 15 residues.

This rearrangement joins TRBV29-1 to TRBJ1-3; D remains ambiguous. The germline gives CDR1 SQVTM, CDR2 ANQGSEA. V lost 1 base and J lost 0, with 7 bases in between. This CDR3 is 14 amino acids long. In nucleotides, the CDR3 is TGCAGCGTTGAAGTGAGACACTCTGGAAACACCATATATTTT. Translation gives CSVEVRHSGNTIYF.

This clone was detected only once. The chain recombines TRBV5-1 with TRBJ2-1; 11 bases are a match to TRBD2. CDR1 is SGHRS, CDR2 YFSETQ, per germline. V lost 5 bases to trimming and J lost 9 bases; unmatched junction nucleotides: 7. The CDR3 sequence is 14 residues long. The CDR3 DNA sequence: TGCGCCAGCAGAGTTACTAGCGGGAGTCTTGAGCAGTTCTTC. Its translation is CASRVTSGSLEQFF.

The rearrangement joins TRBV28 to TRBJ1-2; 11 nucleotides line up with TRBD1. V was pared by 5 bases and J by 4 bases, with 6 bases of the junction left unmatched. The CDR3 is 15 amino acids. CDR1 is MDHEN, CDR2 SYDVKM, per germline. CDR3 DNA sequence: TGTGCCAGCAGTGCCGGGACAGGGGGTGCCTATGGCTACACCTTC. Residues: CASSAGTGGAYGYTF.

The chain uses TRBV30 and TRBJ1-2; a possible D gene is TRBD1 (6 bases). The germline V gene encodes CDR1 GTSNPN and CDR2 SVGIG (reference sequence). The CDR3 is made up of 14 amino acids. The V gene lost 5 bases and the J gene lost 4 bases, with 17 bases spanning the gap. The CDR3: CAWAGAGTIYGYTF. CDR3 nucleotide sequence: TGTGCCTGGGCGGGGGCAGGGACAATCTATGGCTACACCTTC.

V gene TRBV29-1 combines with J gene TRBJ1-1; the match to TRBD1 covers 12 bases. CDR3 length: 15 amino acids. Losses at the gene ends were 5 bases for V and 4 bases for J; bases not matched to a gene: 8. CDR1 and CDR2 from the germline V gene are SQVTM and ANQGSEA. In DNA, the CDR3 is TGCAGCGTTTCCGGGACAGGGGGCAAGGCCACTGAAGCTTTCTTT. This codes for CSVSGTGGKATEAFF.

The genes are TRBV7-9 and TRBJ2-7; the match to TRBD1 covers 7 bases. The CDR3 length is 15 residues. The germline V gene has CDR1 SEHNR and CDR2 FQNEAQ (reference sequence). V trimming: 4 bases; J trimming: 3 bases; junction bases outside the gene matches: 9. CDR3 bases: TGTGCCAGCAGCTACCGGGACAGTGGCCTCTACGAGCAGTACTTC. As protein: CASSYRDSGLYEQYF. The full variable domain, its missing parts supplied by reference TRBV7-9 and TRBJ2-7, is DTGVSQNPRHKITKRGQNVTFRCDPISEHNRLYWYRQTLGQGPEFLTYFQNEAQLEKSRLLSDRFSAERPKGSFSTLEIQRTEQGDSAMYLCASSYRDSGLYEQYFGPGTRLTVT.

The CDR3 DNA follows: TGTGCCAGCAGTTCAGCGGGCGAAGAGACCCAGTACTTC. It yields the protein CASSSAGEETQYF. The V call is TRBV28, the J call TRBJ2-5; possibly TRBD2 for D (6 bases). The CDR3 loop spans 13 amino acids. V was pared by 4 bases and J by 3 bases, with 9 bases between. Germline V gene data show CDR1 as MDHEN and CDR2 as SYDVKM.

The rearrangement links TRBV5-1 to TRBJ2-3; TRBD2 agrees at 14 bases. The CDR3 sequence is 16 residues long. Per the germline V gene, CDR1 is SGHRS and CDR2 is YFSETQ. J lost 4 bases, V lost 3 bases, and 4 bases had no gene match. The CDR3 DNA sequence: TGCGCCAGCAGCTGGGGGACTAGCGGGAGATCAGATACGCAGTATTTT. This gives the protein CASSWGTSGRSDTQYF.

The rearrangement uses TRBV27 and TRBJ2-7; possible D gene TRBD2, 6 bases. Trimming removed 6 bases from V and 2 bases from J, with 17 bases in between. Looked up from germline, CDR1 is MNHEY and CDR2 is SMNVEV (reference sequence). This CDR3 region has 15 residues. The CDR3 region has the DNA TGTGCCAGCAGACCCCAAGTGGAGGGGACCTACGAGCAGTACTTC. Translated: CASRPQVEGTYEQYF.